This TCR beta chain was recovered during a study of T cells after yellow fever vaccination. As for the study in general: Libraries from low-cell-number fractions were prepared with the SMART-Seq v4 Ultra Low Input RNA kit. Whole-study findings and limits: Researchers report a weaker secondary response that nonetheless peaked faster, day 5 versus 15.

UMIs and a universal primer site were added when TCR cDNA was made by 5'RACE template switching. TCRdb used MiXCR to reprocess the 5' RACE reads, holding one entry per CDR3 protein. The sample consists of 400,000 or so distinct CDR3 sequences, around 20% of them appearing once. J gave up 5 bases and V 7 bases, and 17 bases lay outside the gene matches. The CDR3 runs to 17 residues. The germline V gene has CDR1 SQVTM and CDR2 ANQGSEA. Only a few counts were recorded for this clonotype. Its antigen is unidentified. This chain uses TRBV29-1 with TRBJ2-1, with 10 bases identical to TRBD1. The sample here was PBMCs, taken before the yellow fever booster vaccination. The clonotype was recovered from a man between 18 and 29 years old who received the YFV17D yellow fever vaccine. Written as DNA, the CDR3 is TGCAGCGCTACCCGCCTCTCCGGGACAGGGGTTAACAATGAGCAGTTCTTC. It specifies CSATRLSGTGVNNEQFF.